Below, one T cell receptor beta chain is given with its context. This sample stems from a study of blood T cell repertoires in COVID-19. The method was immunoSEQ multiplex PCR; TCRdb's version includes in-frame clones alone and lacks a portion of them. The sample yields 150,000 to 190,000 clones, more than 75% seen once. CDR1 and CDR2 (germline): MGHDK, SYGVNS. This CDR3 has 17 residues. V trimming: 2 bases; J trimming: 0 bases; junction bases outside the gene matches: 9. Sequencing was carried out using peripheral blood. This sequence originates from an older woman with COVID-19, enrolled during active disease. V and J are TRBV25-1 and TRBJ2-5, with 7 nucleotides matching TRBD2. The CDR3 loop is CASSEGRGSGYQETQYF. Written as DNA, the CDR3 is TGTGCCAGCAGTGAAGGGCGGGGGTCCGGGTACCAAGAGACCCAGTACTTC.